These 26 T cell receptor beta chains were all obtained from the same sample, sequenced in a study of blood T cells in healthy people across ages. Primers used in a second PCR of roughly 7 to 11 cycles were a sample-barcoded 5' primer and a J-beta primer mix. TCRdb called the 5' RACE reads again in MiXCR, with one record for every CDR3 protein. The repertoire holds 600,000 to 800,000 distinct CDR3 sequences, with around a fifth as singletons. Sequences were obtained from blood. All receptors come from an older man in good health.

This clonotype appeared many times. V gene TRBV12-3 or TRBV12-4 combines with J gene TRBJ1-6; perhaps TRBD1 as D (5 bases). The CDR3 loop spans 15 amino acids. Between the trimmed V and J ends, which lost 5 bases and 5 bases, there was a span of 13 bases. CDR3 amino acids: CASSPRGSDNSPLHF. CDR3 bases: TGTGCCAGCAGTCCCCGGGGGTCTGATAATTCACCCCTCCACTTT.

V usage is TRBV6-6 and J usage is TRBJ1-6; tentative D call: TRBD1 (5 bases). The V end was cut by 0 bases, the J end by 14 bases, with 14 bases between. Germline V gene data show CDR1 as MNHNY and CDR2 as SVGAGI (reference sequence). The CDR3 is 14 amino acids. The CDR3 DNA is TGTGCCAGCAGTTACTCGGAAGCAGGGTCCACCCTCCACTTT. The encoded protein is CASSYSEAGSTLHF.

This clonotype has more than one count but fewer than ten. V usage is TRBV28 and J usage is TRBJ1-6; perhaps TRBD1 as D (5 bases). The CDR3 is made up of 18 amino acids. The V and J ends lost 4 bases and 0 bases respectively, with 16 bases between them. Germline V CDR1 and CDR2: MDHEN, SYDVKM. Written as DNA, the CDR3 is TGTGCCAGCAGTTCCCTTAAGTGGGGGAGCTCCTATAATTCACCCCTCCACTTT. Amino acid sequence: CASSSLKWGSSYNSPLHF.

This clonotype was counted only a few times. A junction boundary mismatches the germline segment, possibly from a read error. The chain is built from TRBV5-4 and TRBJ2-1; TRBD2 matches at 8 bases. Germline V gene lookup returns CDR1 SGHNT and CDR2 YYREEE (reference sequence). The CDR3 loop spans 11 amino acids. As DNA, the CDR3 is TGTGCCAGCAGCTTGGAGCGGGAGCTGTTCTTC. Its protein product is CASSLERELFF.

This clonotype showed up many times. The genes are TRBV12-3 or TRBV12-4 and TRBJ1-3, with D perhaps matching TRBD1 (5 bases). The CDR3 consists of 16 residues. The ends were cut back, 4 bases at V and 0 bases at J, with 13 bases in the middle. The CDR3, as DNA: TGTGCCAGCAGTTCTCCGGGGGTCCTCTCTGGAAACACCATATATTTT. It specifies CASSSPGVLSGNTIYF.

This clonotype was picked up a small number of times. The V call is TRBV7-3, the J call TRBJ2-5, with 13 bases aligning to TRBD2. The J call may be mistaken, given a closer DNA end match to TRBJ2-1. This CDR3 comprises 16 residues. The germline gives CDR1 SGHTA, CDR2 FQGTGA. The CDR3 loop reads CASSQGLAGAGNEQFF. DNA of the CDR3: TGTGCCAGCAGCCAAGGACTAGCGGGAGCAGGGAATGAGCAGTTCTTC.

This clonotype was detected a few times. CDR3 coding DNA: TGCGCCAGCAGCTTCGGGGACACAGCCTACGAGCAGTACTTC. Encoded protein: CASSFGDTAYEQYF. The chain combines TRBV5-1 with TRBJ2-5; D perhaps matches TRBD1 (6 bases). The DNA end is more similar to TRBJ2-7, so the J call may be wrong. CDR1 is SGHRS, CDR2 YFSETQ, per germline. The CDR3 has 14 amino acids.

As concerns this clonotype: One end of the junction does not line up with germline, which may come from a read error. The genes are TRBV25-1 and TRBJ2-1, with 7 bases lining up with TRBD2. The CDR3 is made up of 14 amino acids. CDR1 and CDR2 (germline): MGHDK, SYGVNS. The chain's CDR3 is CARSGGVVSNEQFF. CDR3 in DNA: TGTGCCCGCAGTGGGGGGGTGGTATCCAATGAGCAGTTCTTC.

V usage is TRBV29-1 and J usage is TRBJ1-5, with 8 positions matching TRBD1. CDR3 length: 16 residues. Germline-derived CDR1 and CDR2 are SQVTM and ANQGSEA. CDR3: CREPSGGQGAHQPQHF. DNA for the CDR3: TGCAGAGAGCCTTCCGGCGGGCAGGGGGCCCATCAGCCCCAGCATTTT.

Ten or more counts support this clonotype. This chain uses TRBV20-1 with TRBJ2-7; 7 nucleotides agree with TRBD2. V was clipped by 6 bases and J by 6 bases; unmatched bases: 14. Germline V gene lookup returns CDR1 DFQATT and CDR2 SNEGSKA (reference sequence). This CDR3 comprises 14 residues. The CDR3 DNA reads TGCAGTGCCGACCCAGGACTAGGTGAAATCGAGCAGTACTTC. This gives the protein CSADPGLGEIEQYF.

The chain carries TRBV2 and TRBJ2-7; D ambiguous. The closer fit of TRBJ2-5 to the DNA end suggests the J call may be wrong. Germline V gives CDR1 SNHLY, CDR2 FYNNEI. The CDR3 has 14 residues. CDR3 in DNA: TGTGCCAGCAGTGCATGGAAGGGCGGAGAGACCCAGTACTTC. This sequence encodes CASSAWKGGETQYF.

V usage is TRBV3-1 and J usage is TRBJ1-5; D call uncertain. Germline loops: CDR1 LGHDT, CDR2 YNNKEL (reference sequence). The V end lost 2 bases, the J end lost 3 bases, and 8 bases lay between the germline ends. The CDR3 runs to 14 residues. The CDR3 nucleotides read TGTGCCAGCAGCCAAAGGGCAGACAATCAGCCCCAGCATTTT. It is translated as CASSQRADNQPQHF.

The chain couples TRBV4-2 to TRBJ1-3; a possible D gene is TRBD1 (6 bases). CDR3 size: 15 residues. Trimming took off 3 bases at V and 2 bases at J, with 11 bases between the two ends. In germline, CDR1 is LGHNA, CDR2 YNFKEQ. CDR3 region: CASSQGAQTGNTIYF. CDR3 nucleotide sequence: TGTGCCAGCAGCCAGGGGGCACAGACTGGAAACACCATATATTTT.

Comments on this clonotype: A read error may account for a junction end that differs from germline. This chain joins TRBV4-3 and TRBJ1-2, with 9 bases fitting TRBD1. This CDR3 has 14 amino acids. Per germline, CDR1 LGHNA and CDR2 YSLEER. DNA of the CDR3: TGCGCCGGCAGCCCAGGGACAGGGCCATATGGCTACACCTTC. Translated, it gives CAGSPGTGPYGYTF.

This clonotype has only a few counts. A much more abundant neighbour one base away suggests this may be a read error. The chain is built from TRBV7-2 and TRBJ2-1; D may be TRBD2 (5 bases). Trimming took 6 bases from V and 0 from J, leaving 12 bases between them. Looked up from germline, CDR1 is SGHTA and CDR2 is FQGNSA. CDR3 length equals 15 residues. CDR3 nucleotides: TGTGCCAGCAGAGTTAGCGAGAACTCCTACAATGAGCAGTTCTTC. It codes for CASRVSENSYNEQFF. Complete variable domain (other parts from reference TRBV7-2 and TRBJ2-1): GAGVSQSPSNKVTEKGKDVELRCDPISGHTALYWYRQSLGQGLEFLIYFQGNSAPDKSGLPSDRFSAERTGGSVSTLTIQRTQQEDSAVYLCASRVSENSYNEQFFGPGTRLTVL.

Comments on this clonotype: The junction departs from the called germline gene at one end, perhaps through a read error. CDR3: CASSQGAVQEAQYF. Here the CDR3 DNA reads TGTGCCAGCAGCCAAGGGGCAGTTCAAGAGGCCCAGTACTTC. V usage is TRBV3-1 and J usage is TRBJ2-5; D unclear. Germline-derived CDR1 and CDR2 are LGHDT and YNNKEL (reference sequence). This CDR3 has 14 residues.

This clonotype was seen more than once but under ten times. This rearrangement joins TRBV27 to TRBJ1-5, with 8 positions matching TRBD1. The J segment lost 7 bases and the V segment lost 4 bases, leaving 6 bases of the junction unmatched. The CDR3 has 14 residues. In germline, CDR1 is MNHEY, CDR2 SMNVEV (reference sequence). CDR3 nucleotide sequence: TGTGCCAGCAGTTCGACAGGGGTCGAGCAGCCCCAGCATTTT. Translation gives CASSSTGVEQPQHF.

The table lists this clonotype with many counts. The chain uses TRBV7-2 and TRBJ1-2, with a tentative D call TRBD1 (5 bases). The CDR3 covers 15 residues. Germline V CDR1 and CDR2: SGHTA, FQGNSA. Trimming removed 2 bases at V and 0 bases at J, with 10 bases between. Here the CDR3 reads CASSLTTAPNYGYTF. The CDR3 DNA reads as TGTGCCAGCAGCTTAACGACAGCTCCTAACTATGGCTACACCTTC.

J is TRBJ2-1 and V is TRBV10-3; 10 nucleotides align to TRBD2. Trimming took 0 bases from V and 1 from J; bases not matched to a gene: 9. Germline lookup yields CDR1 ENHRY and CDR2 SYGVKD. The CDR3 is made up of 19 amino acids. As DNA, the CDR3 is TGTGCCATCAGTGAGTCGAGCGGGAGGGCCGTAGGTTCCTACAATGAGCAGTTCTTC. This encodes CAISESSGRAVGSYNEQFF.

This clonotype has a count of ten or more. The V gene is TRBV7-2, the J gene TRBJ2-6; no clear D gene. Germline lookup yields CDR1 SGHTA and CDR2 FQGNSA. This CDR3 comprises 16 residues. The germline V and J ends were trimmed by 1 base and 0 bases, with 7 bases remaining between them. For the CDR3, the DNA is TGTGCCAGCAGCTTAGTGGCTAACTCTGGGGCCAACGTCCTGACTTTC. This codes for CASSLVANSGANVLTF.

This chain connects TRBV7-9 to TRBJ2-3; D gene uncertain. Trimming took off 9 bases at V and 1 base at J, with 11 bases between the two ends. CDR1 and CDR2 (germline): SEHNR, FQNEAQ (reference sequence). This CDR3 region has 13 residues. The CDR3 loop is CASEPSGTDTQYF. The CDR3 DNA is TGTGCCAGTGAACCGTCGGGCACAGATACGCAGTATTTT.

The chain uses TRBV2 and TRBJ2-3, with TRBD2 matching over 10 bases. Germline CDR1 and CDR2: SNHLY and FYNNEI. V trimming: 6 bases; J trimming: 8 bases; junction bases outside the gene matches: 14. There are 16 residues in the CDR3. The CDR3 here is CASRVAVAGGLSTQYF. CDR3 bases: TGTGCCAGCAGGGTGGCGGTAGCGGGGGGCTTGAGTACGCAGTATTTT.

V gene TRBV25-1 combines with J gene TRBJ2-5, with D maybe TRBD2 (5 bases). CDR1 is MGHDK and CDR2 is SYGVNS in the germline V gene. The V gene lost 4 bases and the J gene lost 7 bases, with 7 bases spanning the gap. The CDR3 spans 11 residues. CDR3 DNA sequence: TGTGCCAGCAGTGTAACTAGGACCCAGTACTTC. Its translation: CASSVTRTQYF.

This clonotype has more than one count but fewer than ten. The chain links TRBV3-1 to TRBJ2-1; the D gene is possibly TRBD2 (5 bases). This CDR3 spans 15 amino acids. V was shortened by 6 bases and J by 0 bases, with 12 bases between the two germline ends. Germline loops: CDR1 LGHDT, CDR2 YNNKEL (reference sequence). The CDR3 DNA reads as TGTGCCAGCAGGAAAGCGGAGAGCTCCTACAATGAGCAGTTCTTC. It specifies CASRKAESSYNEQFF.

The J gene is TRBJ2-4, the V gene TRBV11-2, with 7 bases aligning to TRBD1. Germline V gives CDR1 SGHAT, CDR2 FQNNGV. CDR3 size: 15 residues. V was pared by 2 bases and J by 7 bases, with 8 bases of the junction left unmatched. The CDR3 nucleotides are TGTGCCAGCAGCTTAACAGGGGCCGCGCTTAACATTCAGTACTTC. The encoded protein is CASSLTGAALNIQYF.

This clonotype was seen at least ten times. The chain uses TRBV7-2 and TRBJ2-4; TRBD2 matches at 11 bases. The germline V gene has CDR1 SGHTA and CDR2 FQGNSA. This CDR3 is 17 amino acids long. The trim removed 5 bases at V and 6 bases at J, leaving 12 bases unmatched. The CDR3 DNA reads TGTGCCAGCAGCAAACTAGCGGGAGATTTTAAAAGAAACATTCAGTACTTC. Protein: CASSKLAGDFKRNIQYF.